This entry lists 3 T cell receptor beta chains sequenced from one sample in a study of shared T cell receptors in the human thymus. TCRdb's table, derived via immunoSEQ multiplex PCR, lists solely in-frame clones and lacks some. The data contain hundreds of thousands of clones, more than 85% of them singletons. Sequenced: thymocytes. These receptors originate from a human donor.

In this sample, this clone turned up once. V gene TRBV27 combines with J gene TRBJ1-2; D is possibly TRBD1 (5 bases). From germline, CDR1 is MNHEY and CDR2 SMNVEV (reference sequence). Trimming pared 4 bases from V and 3 bases from J, leaving 18 bases between. The CDR3 extends over 16 amino acids. The CDR3 DNA sequence: TGTGCCAGCAGTTCCCCGGGACTCGGGGGTGACTATGGCTACACCTTC. Its protein is CASSSPGLGGDYGYTF.

The V gene is TRBV28, the J gene TRBJ2-5; D remains ambiguous. Trimming took off 6 bases at V and 1 base at J, with 9 bases between the two ends. This CDR3 region has 13 residues. Germline V CDR1 and CDR2: MDHEN, SYDVKM. CDR3 sequence reads: CASRRPTQETQYF. CDR3 bases: TGTGCCAGCAGGCGGCCTACCCAAGAGACCCAGTACTTC.

V is TRBV25-1 and J is TRBJ1-5; D gene unclear. The germline V and J ends were trimmed by 2 bases and 0 bases, with 5 bases remaining between them. Germline loops: CDR1 MGHDK, CDR2 SYGVNS. The CDR3 contains 14 residues. The CDR3 sequence: CASSETGSNQPQHF. The CDR3 DNA follows: TGTGCCAGCAGTGAAACTGGTAGCAATCAGCCCCAGCATTTT. Supplemented by reference TRBV25-1 and TRBJ1-5, the full variable domain reads EADIYQTPRYLVIGTGKKITLECSQTMGHDKMYWYQQDPGMELHLIHYSYGVNSTEKGDLSSESTVSRIRTEHFPLTLESARPSHTSQYLCASSETGSNQPQHFGDGTRLSIL.